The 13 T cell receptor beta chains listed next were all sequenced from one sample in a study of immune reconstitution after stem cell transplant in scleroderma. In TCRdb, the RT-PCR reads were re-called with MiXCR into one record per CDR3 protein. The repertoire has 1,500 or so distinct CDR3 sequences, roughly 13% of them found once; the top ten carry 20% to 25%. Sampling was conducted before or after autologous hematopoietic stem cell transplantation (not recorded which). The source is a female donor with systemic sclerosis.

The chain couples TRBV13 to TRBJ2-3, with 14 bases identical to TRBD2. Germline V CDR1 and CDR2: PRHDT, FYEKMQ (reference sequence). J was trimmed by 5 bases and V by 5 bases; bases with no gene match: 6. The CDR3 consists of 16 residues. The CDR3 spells CASSPGTSGGGDTQYF. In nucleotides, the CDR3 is TGTGCCAGCAGCCCCGGGACTAGCGGGGGAGGAGATACGCAGTATTTT.

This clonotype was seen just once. The chain's CDR3 is CSASRSFDRGNGYTF. CDR3 nucleotide sequence: TGCAGTGCTAGTCGGTCTTTCGACAGGGGGAATGGCTACACCTTC. This rearrangement joins TRBV20-1 to TRBJ1-2, with 9 bases identical to TRBD1. The CDR3 loop spans 15 amino acids. CDR1 and CDR2 from the germline V gene are DFQATT and SNEGSKA (reference sequence). Unmatched junction bases numbered 11, after V lost 3 bases and J lost 6 bases.

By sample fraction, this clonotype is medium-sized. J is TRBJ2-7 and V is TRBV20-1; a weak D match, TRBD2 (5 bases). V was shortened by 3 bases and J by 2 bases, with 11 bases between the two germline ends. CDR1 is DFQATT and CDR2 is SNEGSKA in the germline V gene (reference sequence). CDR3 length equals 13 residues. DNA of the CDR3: TGCAGTGCTAGCGGGATTCTTACCTACGAGCAGTACTTC. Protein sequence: CSASGILTYEQYF.

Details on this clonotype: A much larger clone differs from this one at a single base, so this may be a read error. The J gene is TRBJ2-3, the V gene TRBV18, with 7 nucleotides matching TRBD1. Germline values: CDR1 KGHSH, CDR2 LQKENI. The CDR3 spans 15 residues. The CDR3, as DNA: TGTGCCAGCCCACCCACAGGGGTTCGGACAGATACGCAGTATTTT. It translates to CASPPTGVRTDTQYF.

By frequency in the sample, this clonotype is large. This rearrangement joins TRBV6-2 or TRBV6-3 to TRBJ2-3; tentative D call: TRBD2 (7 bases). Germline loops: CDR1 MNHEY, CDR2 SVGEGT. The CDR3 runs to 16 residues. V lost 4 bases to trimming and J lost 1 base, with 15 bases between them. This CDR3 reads CASSSTGAGGTDTQYF. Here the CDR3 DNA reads TGTGCCAGCAGTTCCACGGGGGCGGGGGGCACAGATACGCAGTATTTT.

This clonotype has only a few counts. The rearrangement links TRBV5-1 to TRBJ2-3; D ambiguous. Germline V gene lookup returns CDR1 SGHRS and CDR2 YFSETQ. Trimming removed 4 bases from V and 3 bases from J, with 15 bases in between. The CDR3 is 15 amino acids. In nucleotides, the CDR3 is TGCGCCAGCAGCCCCCTCAGCAGCACAACAGATACGCAGTATTTT. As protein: CASSPLSSTTDTQYF.

The CDR3 region has the DNA TGTGCCAGCAGTGACAGGGGCTTTGAGCAGTTCTTC. It encodes CASSDRGFEQFF. The chain recombines TRBV2 with TRBJ2-1, with D maybe TRBD1 (6 bases). The germline V and J ends were trimmed by 3 bases and 9 bases, with 9 bases remaining between them. CDR3 length: 12 residues. Germline-derived CDR1 and CDR2 are SNHLY and FYNNEI.

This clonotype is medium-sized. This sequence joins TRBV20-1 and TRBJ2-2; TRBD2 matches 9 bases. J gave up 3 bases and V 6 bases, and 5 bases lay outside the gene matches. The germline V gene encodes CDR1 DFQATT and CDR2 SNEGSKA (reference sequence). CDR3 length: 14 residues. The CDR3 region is CSAEGLADTGELFF. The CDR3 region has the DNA TGCAGTGCGGAGGGACTAGCCGACACCGGGGAGCTGTTTTTT.

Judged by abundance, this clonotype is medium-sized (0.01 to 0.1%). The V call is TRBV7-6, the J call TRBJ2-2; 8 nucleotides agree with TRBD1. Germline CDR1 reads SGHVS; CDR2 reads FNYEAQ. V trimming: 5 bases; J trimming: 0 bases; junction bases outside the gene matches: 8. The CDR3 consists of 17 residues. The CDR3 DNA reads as TGTGCCAGCAGCCCCGGGACAGGCCCACCGAACACCGGGGAGCTGTTTTTT. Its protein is CASSPGTGPPNTGELFF.

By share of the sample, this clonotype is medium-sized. In DNA, the CDR3 is TGTGCCAGCAGTTACTCGTCGGTAGCGGGGGGGAGCACAGATACGCAGTATTTT. It encodes CASSYSSVAGGSTDTQYF. The gene calls are TRBV6-6 and TRBJ2-3; 11 nucleotides line up with TRBD2. The CDR3 totals 18 residues. Germline CDR1 and CDR2: MNHNY and SVGAGI (reference sequence). The V and J ends lost 0 bases and 0 bases, in that order; junction bases with no gene match: 5.

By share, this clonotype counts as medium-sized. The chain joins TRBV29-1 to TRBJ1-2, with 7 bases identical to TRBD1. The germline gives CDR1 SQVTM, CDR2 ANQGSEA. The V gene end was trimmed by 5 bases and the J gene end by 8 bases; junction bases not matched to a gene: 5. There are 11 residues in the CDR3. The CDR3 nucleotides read TGCAGCGTTCCGACAGGGAACGGCTACACCTTC. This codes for CSVPTGNGYTF.

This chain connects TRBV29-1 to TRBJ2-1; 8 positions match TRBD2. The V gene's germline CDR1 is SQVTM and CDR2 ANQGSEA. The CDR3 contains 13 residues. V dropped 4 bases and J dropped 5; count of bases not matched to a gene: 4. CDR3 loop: CSVVGGANNEQFF. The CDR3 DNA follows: TGCAGCGTTGTCGGGGGGGCCAACAATGAGCAGTTCTTC.

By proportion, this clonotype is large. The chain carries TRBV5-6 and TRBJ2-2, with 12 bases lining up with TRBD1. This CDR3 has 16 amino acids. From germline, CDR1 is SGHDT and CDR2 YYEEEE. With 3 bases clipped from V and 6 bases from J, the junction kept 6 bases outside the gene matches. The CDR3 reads CASSYFRDRGPGELFF. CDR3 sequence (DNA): TGTGCCAGCAGCTACTTCCGGGACAGGGGGCCCGGGGAGCTGTTTTTT.